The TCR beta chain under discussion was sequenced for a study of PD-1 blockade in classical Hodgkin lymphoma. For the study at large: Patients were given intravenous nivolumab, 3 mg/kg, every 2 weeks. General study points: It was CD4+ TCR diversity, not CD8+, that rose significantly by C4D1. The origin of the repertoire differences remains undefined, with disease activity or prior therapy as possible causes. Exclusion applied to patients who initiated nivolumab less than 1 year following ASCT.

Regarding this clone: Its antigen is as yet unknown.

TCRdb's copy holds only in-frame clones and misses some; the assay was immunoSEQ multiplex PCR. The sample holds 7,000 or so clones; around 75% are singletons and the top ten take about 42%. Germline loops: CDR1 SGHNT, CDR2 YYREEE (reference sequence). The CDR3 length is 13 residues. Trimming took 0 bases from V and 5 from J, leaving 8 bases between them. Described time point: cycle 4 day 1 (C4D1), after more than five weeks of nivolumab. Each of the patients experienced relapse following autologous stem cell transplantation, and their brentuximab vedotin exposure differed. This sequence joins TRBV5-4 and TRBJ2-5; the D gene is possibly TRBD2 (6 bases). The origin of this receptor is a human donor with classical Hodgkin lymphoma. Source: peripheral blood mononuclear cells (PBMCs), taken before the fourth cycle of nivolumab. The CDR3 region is CASSLARGETQYF. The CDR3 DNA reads TGTGCCAGCAGCTTGGCCCGGGGGGAGACCCAGTACTTC.